Shown below are 2 T cell receptor beta chains from a single sample sequenced in a study of cytomegalovirus exposure and HLA in healthy donors. Measured with immunoSEQ multiplex PCR; TCRdb has only the in-frame clones, and not every one. Of approximately 99,000 clones listed, over 75% are singletons. Sequences were obtained from PBMCs. These receptors were collected from a woman under 30 in good health and CMV-seronegative.

This clone came up a few times. This chain connects TRBV28 to TRBJ1-6; D not certain. The length of the CDR3 is 14 residues. V was shortened by 4 bases and J by 7 bases, with 11 bases between the two germline ends. Per the germline V gene, CDR1 is MDHEN and CDR2 is SYDVKM. CDR3 amino acids: CASSSAGMNSPLHF. The CDR3 nucleotides read TGTGCCAGCAGTTCCGCGGGGATGAATTCACCCCTCCACTTT.

The chain combines TRBV5-4 with TRBJ1-4, with D unresolved. Germline CDR1 SGHNT, CDR2 YYREEE (reference sequence). V lost 3 bases, J lost 8 bases, and 14 bases lay in between. This CDR3 region has 14 residues. CDR3 loop: CASSSRSEGEKLFF. The CDR3 DNA sequence: TGTGCCAGCAGCTCCCGTTCCGAGGGAGAAAAACTGTTTTTT.